These 25 T cell receptor beta chains were all obtained from the same sample, sequenced in a study of cytomegalovirus exposure and HLA in healthy donors. The PCR used 60 Vbeta and 13 Jbeta primers. Here immunoSEQ multiplex PCR was the method, and the copy in TCRdb shows in-frame clones only, minus some. Among 150,000 to 200,000 clones listed, 85% were seen once. The sample was PBMCs. These receptors were collected from a man aged 25 to 40 in good health and CMV-seropositive.

The gene calls are TRBV6-1 and TRBJ1-4, with D unresolved. Germline values: CDR1 MNHNS, CDR2 SASEGT. Trimming shortened V by 8 bases and J by 8 bases, and 15 bases separated the two germline ends. The CDR3 length is 13 residues. This CDR3 reads CASRSPWIEKLFF. In DNA form, the CDR3 reads TGTGCCAGCCGGAGCCCTTGGATCGAAAAACTGTTTTTT.

Notes on this clone: A junction boundary mismatches the germline segment, possibly from a read error. The V and J genes are TRBV19 and TRBJ1-2; D might be TRBD1 (6 bases). Per the germline V gene, CDR1 is LNHDA and CDR2 is SQIVND (reference sequence). The CDR3 extends over 14 amino acids. The CDR3 nucleotides read TGTGCCAGTAGTGTAGACAGGCCCATGACTGGCTACACCTTC. Translated: CASSVDRPMTGYTF.

This chain's CDR3 is CASSARWTGLGWGYTF. In DNA form, the CDR3 reads TGTGCCAGCAGCGCCCGTTGGACAGGCCTCGGCTGGGGCTACACCTTC. The V and J genes are TRBV9 and TRBJ1-2, with 7 bases matching TRBD1. Germline lookup yields CDR1 SGDLS and CDR2 YYNGEE. The CDR3 has 16 amino acids. V trimming: 3 bases; J trimming: 8 bases; junction bases outside the gene matches: 16.

Notes on this clone: Other DNA variants within this sample encode the same CDR3. This chain connects TRBV7-2 to TRBJ2-2, with D possibly TRBD2 on 5 matching bases. Deletions cut 0 bases from V and 4 bases from J, with 9 bases between. CDR3 size: 15 residues. CDR1 and CDR2 (germline): SGHTA, FQGNSA. CDR3 sequence reads: CASSLALGVTGELFF. The CDR3 DNA reads as TGTGCCAGCAGCTTAGCCCTCGGGGTCACCGGGGAGCTGTTTTTT.

The V call is TRBV11-2, the J call TRBJ2-7, with D possibly being TRBD1 (6 bases). Trimming took 1 base from V and 3 from J, leaving 10 bases between them. The CDR3 length is 14 residues. Germline CDR1 reads SGHAT; CDR2 reads FQNNGV. The CDR3 DNA is TGTGCCAGCAGCTTAGTGAAACAGGGCTACGAGCAGTACTTC. It is translated as CASSLVKQGYEQYF.

In this sample, this clone turned up once. The V and J genes are TRBV18 and TRBJ1-1; the match to TRBD1 covers 10 bases. The germline gives CDR1 KGHSH, CDR2 LQKENI. The CDR3 spans 13 residues. Trimming removed 8 bases from V and 3 bases from J; junction bases left unmatched: 3. CDR3 DNA sequence: TGTGCCAGCGCCGGGACAGGGGACACTGAAGCTTTCTTT. Its protein product is CASAGTGDTEAFF.

The chain joins TRBV11-3 to TRBJ2-1, with 7 bases fitting TRBD2. There are 14 residues in the CDR3. The V segment lost 6 bases and the J segment 7 bases; nucleotides outside the gene matches: 9. Germline V gene sequence: CDR1 SGHNT, CDR2 YENEEA. This CDR3 is CASSWTSVLNEQFF. Here the CDR3 DNA reads TGTGCCAGCAGTTGGACTAGTGTCCTGAATGAGCAGTTCTTC.

This sequence joins TRBV21-1 and TRBJ2-1; the table calls TRBD2, which could not be checked here. TRBV21-1 is annotated as a pseudogene. CDR3 length: 18 amino acids. The CDR3 DNA follows: TGTGCCAGCAGCAAAGCGCTAACTAGCGGGAGCCGCTACAATGAGCAGTTCTTC. It codes for CASSKALTSGSRYNEQFF.

The V call is TRBV18, the J call TRBJ2-1, with a tentative D call TRBD1 (6 bases). CDR3 length equals 15 residues. V was trimmed by 2 bases and J by 5 bases, leaving 13 bases between them. CDR1 and CDR2 (germline): KGHSH, LQKENI. The DNA of the CDR3 is TGTGCCAGCTCACCAAGTCAGGGGTGGGACAATGAGCAGTTCTTC. It specifies CASSPSQGWDNEQFF.

J is TRBJ2-2 and V is TRBV19; 9 bases fit TRBD2. This CDR3 is 14 amino acids long. Germline V gene lookup returns CDR1 LNHDA and CDR2 SQIVND (reference sequence). With V trimmed by 5 bases and J by 7 bases, 5 bases remained unmatched. CDR3 bases: TGTGCCAGTAGTGCTGGACTAGCGTTCGGGGAGCTGTTTTTT. It is translated as CASSAGLAFGELFF.

V usage is TRBV6-5 and J usage is TRBJ1-1; 8 nucleotides align to TRBD1. V shed 6 bases and J 3 bases; nucleotides not matched to a gene: 6. This CDR3 contains 14 residues. In germline, CDR1 is MNHEY, CDR2 SVGAGI. The CDR3 loop reads CASRSTGGDTEAFF. Written as DNA, the CDR3 is TGTGCCAGCAGGTCTACAGGGGGAGACACTGAAGCTTTCTTT.

The chain couples TRBV7-6 to TRBJ2-3, with TRBD1 identical over 7 bases. The CDR3 is 16 amino acids. After removal of 2 bases from V and 3 bases from J, the junction contained 8 bases not matched to a gene. Per the germline V gene, CDR1 is SGHVS and CDR2 is FNYEAQ. CDR3 DNA sequence: TGTGCCAGCAGCTTACGAACAGGGGAAGTGACAGATACGCAGTATTTT. Protein product: CASSLRTGEVTDTQYF.

This clone has just one count. This chain joins TRBV5-1 and TRBJ2-2; D may match TRBD1 or TRBD2 (5 bases each). The CDR3 loop spans 15 amino acids. Looked up from germline, CDR1 is SGHRS and CDR2 is YFSETQ. Trimming took 4 bases from V and 4 from J, leaving 14 bases between them. DNA of the CDR3: TGCGCCAGCAGCGTGGGACCAGCGGTCACCGGGGAGCTGTTTTTT. Its translation: CASSVGPAVTGELFF. The full variable domain, its missing parts supplied by reference TRBV5-1 and TRBJ2-2, is KAGVTQTPRYLIKTRGQQVTLSCSPISGHRSVSWYQQTPGQGLQFLFEYFSETQRNKGNFPGRFSGRQFSNSRSEMNVSTLELGDSALYLCASSVGPAVTGELFFGEGSRLTVL.

Notes on this clone: A junction boundary mismatches the germline segment, possibly from a read error. The chain employs TRBV7-9 and TRBJ1-3; 10 nucleotides align to TRBD1. From germline, CDR1 is SEHNR and CDR2 FQNEAQ (reference sequence). The CDR3 has 18 amino acids. The DNA for the CDR3 is TGTTCCAGCAGCTTAAGCTGGGACAGGGGCGCCCTTGGAAACACCATATATTTT. It specifies CSSSLSWDRGALGNTIYF.

The chain has TRBV10-3 and TRBJ2-3; 7 positions agree with TRBD1. With V trimmed by 6 bases and J by 0 bases, 6 bases remained unmatched. Germline CDR1 reads ENHRY; CDR2 reads SYGVKD. CDR3 size: 15 residues. CDR3 sequence reads: CAIRSTGVSTDTQYF. The CDR3 region has the DNA TGTGCCATCAGGTCAACAGGGGTCAGCACAGATACGCAGTATTTT.

The chain recombines TRBV5-1 with TRBJ2-2, with 11 bases identical to TRBD1. Germline assignment: CDR1 SGHRS and CDR2 YFSETQ. J was trimmed by 7 bases and V by 3 bases; bases with no gene match: 8. CDR3 length: 16 amino acids. The DNA for the CDR3 is TGCGCCAGCAGCTCGATGGGGACAGGGGGTGTCGGGGAGCTGTTTTTT. Its translation: CASSSMGTGGVGELFF. Drawing the rest from reference TRBV5-1 and TRBJ2-2, the complete variable domain is KAGVTQTPRYLIKTRGQQVTLSCSPISGHRSVSWYQQTPGQGLQFLFEYFSETQRNKGNFPGRFSGRQFSNSRSEMNVSTLELGDSALYLCASSSMGTGGVGELFFGEGSRLTVL.

The chain joins TRBV7-9 to TRBJ2-7; D may be TRBD1 (5 bases). The CDR3 has 14 amino acids. Trimming left V 2 bases short and J 2 bases short, with 10 bases between. Germline CDR1 and CDR2: SEHNR and FQNEAQ (reference sequence). Here the CDR3 DNA reads TGTGCCAGCAGCTTACAGGGTGATCCCTACGAGCAGTACGTC. It codes for CASSLQGDPYEQYV.

Written as DNA, the CDR3 is TGTGCCAGTAGTTATGCAACTAATGAAAAACTGTTTTTT. Residues: CASSYATNEKLFF. The chain joins TRBV19 to TRBJ1-4, with unresolved D. The CDR3 loop spans 13 amino acids. The V and J ends lost 5 bases and 0 bases respectively, with 4 bases between them. Germline V CDR1 and CDR2: LNHDA, SQIVND (reference sequence).

This rearrangement joins TRBV5-1 to TRBJ2-1; D is ambiguous. The CDR3 runs to 13 residues. Per the germline V gene, CDR1 is SGHRS and CDR2 is YFSETQ. Trimming pared 3 bases from V and 5 bases from J, leaving 9 bases between. In nucleotides, the CDR3 is TGCGCCAGCAGCTCTGACTGGAACAATGAGCAGTTCTTC. This gives the protein CASSSDWNNEQFF.

The chain couples TRBV29-1 to TRBJ1-1; 9 bases fit TRBD1. The J segment lost 1 base and the V segment lost 6 bases, leaving 3 bases of the junction unmatched. CDR1 and CDR2 from the germline V gene are SQVTM and ANQGSEA. The CDR3 loop spans 13 amino acids. The DNA for the CDR3 is TGCAGCGTCGAGACAGGGGGGAACACTGAAGCTTTCTTT. This codes for CSVETGGNTEAFF.

This chain uses TRBV19 with TRBJ1-4; D is ambiguous. Trimming removed 4 bases from V and 3 bases from J, with 9 bases in between. The CDR3 consists of 14 residues. Germline-derived CDR1 and CDR2 are LNHDA and SQIVND (reference sequence). CDR3 protein: CASSTTASNEKLFF. The CDR3 nucleotides are TGTGCCAGTAGTACGACTGCATCTAATGAAAAACTGTTTTTT.

This clone was seen just once. This chain links TRBV7-2 with TRBJ1-1; weak D call: TRBD1 (5 bases). Per the germline V gene, CDR1 is SGHTA and CDR2 is FQGNSA. Trimming stripped 1 base from V and 2 bases from J, with 8 bases between. This CDR3 region has 14 residues. The CDR3 loop reads CASSLGGGNTEAFF. The CDR3 DNA reads TGTGCCAGCAGCTTAGGGGGGGGAAACACTGAAGCTTTCTTT.

The chain carries TRBV5-5 and TRBJ2-7; D is unclear. CDR3 length: 13 amino acids. The V and J ends lost 4 bases and 7 bases respectively, with 15 bases between them. The V gene's germline CDR1 is SGHKS and CDR2 YYEKEE (reference sequence). The CDR3 is CASSPLGSREQYV. The CDR3 DNA reads as TGTGCCAGCAGCCCGCTGGGGTCGCGGGAGCAGTACGTC.

The V call is TRBV6-6, the J call TRBJ1-5; the match to TRBD1 covers 8 bases. Losses at the gene ends were 6 bases for V and 7 bases for J; bases not matched to a gene: 5. From germline, CDR1 is MNHNY and CDR2 SVGAGI (reference sequence). This CDR3 has 13 amino acids. CDR3 region: CASSLDRAQPQHF. The CDR3 DNA is TGTGCCAGCAGCCTGGACAGGGCCCAGCCCCAGCATTTT.

The chain combines TRBV4-3 with TRBJ1-1; 9 positions match TRBD1. The CDR3 has 14 residues. Germline V gene data show CDR1 as LGHNA and CDR2 as YSLEER. V trimming: 1 base; J trimming: 4 bases; junction bases outside the gene matches: 1. CDR3 sequence: CASSQGQGGTEAFF. Written as DNA, the CDR3 is TGCGCCAGCAGCCAAGGACAGGGGGGCACTGAAGCTTTCTTT.